This T cell receptor beta chain was recorded in a study of graft-versus-host responses after intestinal transplantation. General study findings and limits: Some GvH clones were seen earlier in gut or blood, suggesting intestinal origin.

Germline V gene data show CDR1 as LNHDA and CDR2 as SQIVND (reference sequence). V was pared by 1 base and J by 0 bases, with 10 bases between. The CDR3 is made up of 16 amino acids. Sequencing was performed with immunoSEQ multiplex PCR; in TCRdb, only in-frame clones are kept and a portion is missing. The sample consists of tens of thousands of clones, about nine tenths of them appearing once. Concerning this clone itself: Its specificity is unknown.

The sequences come from PBMCs, collected 98 days after intestinal transplantation. The chain joins TRBV19 to TRBJ2-1; D gene ambiguous. This TCR was recovered from a human patient who received an intestinal transplant, so some T cells may come from the graft donor. The CDR3 nucleotides are TGTGCCAGTAGTATAGGCGACTTCAGCTCCTACAATGAGCAGTTCTTC. Its translation is CASSIGDFSSYNEQFF.